A single sample gave rise to the 26 T cell receptor beta chains below, sequenced in a study of neurological immune-mediated disorders. A single record per CDR3 protein comes from TCRdb applying MiXCR to the 5' RACE reads. Here the sample spans 50,000 or so distinct CDR3 sequences, around 4% being singletons. Sequenced input: PBMCs. The receptors stem from a man in his sixties with multiple sclerosis.

This clonotype was seen repeatedly, ten times or more. The chain links TRBV3-1 to TRBJ2-7; 7 nucleotides line up with TRBD1. With 6 bases clipped from V and 0 bases from J, the junction kept 8 bases outside the gene matches. This CDR3 region has 15 residues. Germline V gene sequence: CDR1 LGHDT, CDR2 YNNKEL (reference sequence). CDR3 bases: TGTGCCAGCAGTCCCACAGGGGATCCCTCCTACGAGCAGTACTTC. Translation: CASSPTGDPSYEQYF.

The sample holds many counts of this clonotype. The V gene is TRBV29-1, the J gene TRBJ2-1, with D possibly TRBD2 on 6 matching bases. The CDR3 is made up of 11 amino acids. The germline CDR1 and CDR2 sequences are SQVTM and ANQGSEA. Trimming pared 3 bases from V and 7 bases from J, leaving 7 bases between. The CDR3 protein is CSVEGGNEQFF. DNA for the CDR3: TGCAGCGTTGAGGGGGGTAATGAGCAGTTCTTC.

At least ten counts were recorded for this clonotype. The chain uses TRBV20-1 and TRBJ1-4; 8 nucleotides align to TRBD1. This CDR3 has 13 residues. The germline CDR1 and CDR2 sequences are DFQATT and SNEGSKA (reference sequence). The V and J ends lost 6 bases and 4 bases, in that order; junction bases with no gene match: 4. The CDR3: CSAIQGDNEKLFF. CDR3 in DNA: TGCAGTGCAATACAGGGGGATAATGAAAAACTGTTTTTT.

To note about this clonotype: Germline is not matched at one junction end, which may reflect a read error. The chain combines TRBV11-1 with TRBJ2-7; 9 bases map to TRBD1. The CDR3 loop spans 15 amino acids. Germline CDR1 is SGHAT and CDR2 is FQDESV (reference sequence). Here the CDR3 DNA reads TGTACCAGCACATTCGGGACAGGGTTTGGAGAAGAGCAGTACTTC. Its protein product is CTSTFGTGFGEEQYF.

This clonotype has at least ten counts. This chain uses TRBV25-1 with TRBJ2-5; no definite D call. The length of the CDR3 is 12 residues. Germline V gene lookup returns CDR1 MGHDK and CDR2 SYGVNS. V was shortened by 8 bases and J by 7 bases, with 14 bases between the two germline ends. The CDR3 coding sequence is TGTGCCAGCCGGCGCGCCACCGGGACCCAGTACTTC. Amino acids: CASRRATGTQYF. Full variable domain (outside the CDR3, taken from reference TRBV25-1 and TRBJ2-5): EADIYQTPRYLVIGTGKKITLECSQTMGHDKMYWYQQDPGMELHLIHYSYGVNSTEKGDLSSESTVSRIRTEHFPLTLESARPSHTSQYLCASRRATGTQYFGPGTRLLVL.

The V and J genes are TRBV4-1 and TRBJ1-2, with D unresolved. The CDR3 consists of 14 residues. Germline CDR1 reads MGHRA; CDR2 reads YSYEKL. Trimming took off 1 base at V and 6 bases at J, with 12 bases between the two ends. The CDR3, as DNA: TGCGCCAGCAGCCAAGGGAGGGTGGACGATGGCTACACCTTC. It codes for CASSQGRVDDGYTF.

This clonotype was found many times. The chain combines TRBV5-1 with TRBJ2-1, with 8 bases aligning to TRBD2. V shed 7 bases and J 6 bases; nucleotides not matched to a gene: 9. Germline loops: CDR1 SGHRS, CDR2 YFSETQ. This CDR3 is built from 14 residues. CDR3 DNA sequence: TGCGCCAGCTTACCGGGGGGGATGGCCAATGAGCAGTTCTTC. Translated: CASLPGGMANEQFF.

Many counts were recorded for this clonotype. The genes are TRBV12-3 or TRBV12-4 and TRBJ2-7; D tentatively reads TRBD1 or TRBD2 (6 bases each). The CDR3 has 15 amino acids. Trimming took off 3 bases at V and 5 bases at J, with 17 bases between the two ends. The CDR3 coding sequence is TGTGCCAGCAGTTTGGGTTTCGGGGGCCCGAACGAGCAGTACTTC. Protein: CASSLGFGGPNEQYF.

At least ten counts were recorded for this clonotype. The CDR3 loop reads CASSFGANTGELFF. CDR3 nucleotides: TGTGCCAGCAGTTTTGGCGCGAACACCGGGGAGCTGTTTTTT. The chain combines TRBV27 with TRBJ2-2; D call uncertain. V lost 3 bases and J 0 bases, leaving 5 bases between the germline ends. Per germline, CDR1 MNHEY and CDR2 SMNVEV (reference sequence). This CDR3 is 14 amino acids long.

This clonotype was detected ten times or more. The chain recombines TRBV20-1 with TRBJ1-1; a weak D match, TRBD1 (5 bases). The CDR3 is 14 residues long. Germline values: CDR1 DFQATT, CDR2 SNEGSKA (reference sequence). V gave up 1 base and J gave up 4 bases, with 13 bases separating them. The CDR3, as DNA: TGCAGTGCTAGAGTGGGGGGGTCCGCCACTGAAGCTTTCTTT. Amino acid sequence: CSARVGGSATEAFF.

This clonotype was seen repeatedly, ten times or more. This chain joins TRBV29-1 and TRBJ2-7; TRBD1 or TRBD2 may be the D gene (5 bases each). Per the germline V gene, CDR1 is SQVTM and CDR2 is ANQGSEA. The CDR3 runs 13 residues. The V end was cut by 3 bases, the J end by 7 bases, with 16 bases between. This chain's CDR3 is CSVEPGTGIEQYF. The CDR3 DNA reads as TGCAGCGTTGAGCCGGGAACAGGAATTGAGCAGTACTTC.

This clonotype occurred many times. This sequence joins TRBV20-1 and TRBJ2-7, with D possibly matching TRBD2 (7 bases). The germline V gene encodes CDR1 DFQATT and CDR2 SNEGSKA (reference sequence). V was clipped by 3 bases and J by 0 bases, with 12 bases between them. This CDR3 spans 14 amino acids. CDR3 amino acids: CSARGGAASYEQYF. In DNA form, the CDR3 reads TGCAGTGCTAGGGGGGGGGCGGCCTCCTACGAGCAGTACTTC.

This clonotype was counted at least ten times. The V and J genes are TRBV5-1 and TRBJ2-3, with 9 positions matching TRBD2. The V segment lost 1 base and the J segment 0 bases; nucleotides outside the gene matches: 6. The CDR3 has 17 amino acids. CDR1 SGHRS and CDR2 YFSETQ come from the germline V gene. The CDR3 reads CASSLLQSGGSTDTQYF. CDR3 DNA: TGCGCCAGCAGCTTGCTCCAAAGCGGGGGGAGCACAGATACGCAGTATTTT. The whole variable domain, remainder taken from reference TRBV5-1 and TRBJ2-3, is KAGVTQTPRYLIKTRGQQVTLSCSPISGHRSVSWYQQTPGQGLQFLFEYFSETQRNKGNFPGRFSGRQFSNSRSEMNVSTLELGDSALYLCASSLLQSGGSTDTQYFGPGTRLTVL.

There are many counts of this clonotype. The genes are TRBV27 and TRBJ2-7; no firm D call. V lost 5 bases to trimming and J lost 4 bases, with 6 bases between them. Germline V gene data show CDR1 as MNHEY and CDR2 as SMNVEV (reference sequence). This CDR3 spans 11 amino acids. The CDR3 spells CASSHKYEQYF. CDR3 sequence (DNA): TGTGCCAGCAGTCACAAGTACGAGCAGTACTTC.

Many counts were recorded for this clonotype. The chain's CDR3 is CASSQQAEQYF. CDR3 DNA sequence: TGTGCCAGCAGCCAACAGGCCGAGCAGTACTTC. The rearrangement links TRBV3-1 to TRBJ2-7; no firm D call. V was cut by 2 bases and J by 6 bases, with 5 bases left in between. Germline CDR1 and CDR2: LGHDT and YNNKEL (reference sequence). The CDR3 has 11 residues.

This clonotype has ten or more counts. This chain joins TRBV9 and TRBJ2-3, with TRBD2 identical over 10 bases. The germline gives CDR1 SGDLS, CDR2 YYNGEE. The CDR3 extends over 17 amino acids. The junction had 6 bases not matched to a gene; V was cut back by 2 bases and J by 0 bases. For the CDR3, the DNA is TGTGCCAGCAGCGTGGGAAGCGGGGGGGCGAGCACAGATACGCAGTATTTT. Residues: CASSVGSGGASTDTQYF.

In this sample, this clonotype turned up many times. This rearrangement joins TRBV10-1 to TRBJ1-1; D is unclear. Trimming took 6 bases from V and 0 from J, leaving 8 bases between them. The CDR3 has 13 amino acids. Germline V gene sequence: CDR1 WNHNN, CDR2 SYGVQD (reference sequence). CDR3 protein: CASRGSMNTEAFF. The CDR3 DNA is TGCGCCAGCAGAGGTTCCATGAACACTGAAGCTTTCTTT.

This clonotype has a count of ten or more. The rearrangement joins TRBV5-1 to TRBJ1-1; possibly TRBD1 for D (5 bases). The CDR3 consists of 18 residues. V dropped 3 bases and J dropped 0 bases, with 21 bases sitting between them. Germline CDR1 reads SGHRS; CDR2 reads YFSETQ. The CDR3 reads CASSSTVQGAFMNTEAFF. In nucleotides, the CDR3 is TGCGCCAGCAGCTCAACCGTGCAGGGCGCCTTCATGAACACTGAAGCTTTCTTT.

This clonotype was observed many times. This sequence joins TRBV11-2 and TRBJ1-2; tentatively, D is TRBD1 (6 bases). The germline gives CDR1 SGHAT, CDR2 FQNNGV. The CDR3 is made up of 16 amino acids. V was shortened by 6 bases and J by 4 bases, with 21 bases between the two germline ends. This chain's CDR3 is CASRPTGTRSFYGYTF. CDR3 in DNA: TGTGCCAGCAGGCCTACCGGGACAAGATCCTTCTATGGCTACACCTTC.

This clonotype was detected many times. CDR3: CSAFRDQNNEQFF. For the CDR3, the DNA is TGCAGTGCTTTCCGGGACCAAAATAATGAGCAGTTCTTC. J is TRBJ2-1 and V is TRBV20-1; D possibly matches TRBD1 or TRBD2 (5 bases each). Trimming stripped 5 bases from V and 7 bases from J, with 15 bases between. Per germline, CDR1 DFQATT and CDR2 SNEGSKA (reference sequence). This CDR3 spans 13 amino acids.

Ten or more counts support this clonotype. The chain carries TRBV5-1 and TRBJ1-2; TRBD1 agrees at 7 bases. The germline gives CDR1 SGHRS, CDR2 YFSETQ. J was trimmed by 8 bases and V by 6 bases; bases with no gene match: 10. This CDR3 region has 13 residues. CDR3 DNA sequence: TGCGCCAGCACAAGGGGGGGGACAGTCGGCTACACCTTC. Amino acid sequence: CASTRGGTVGYTF. Combining the CDR3 with reference TRBV5-1 and TRBJ1-2 gives the whole variable domain KAGVTQTPRYLIKTRGQQVTLSCSPISGHRSVSWYQQTPGQGLQFLFEYFSETQRNKGNFPGRFSGRQFSNSRSEMNVSTLELGDSALYLCASTRGGTVGYTFGSGTRLTVV.

The table lists this clonotype with many counts. DNA for the CDR3: TGCGCCAGCAGCTCCCAAAAACTAGCGGGAGGCCTCGATACGCAGTATTTT. Its protein product is CASSSQKLAGGLDTQYF. The J gene is TRBJ2-3, the V gene TRBV5-1, with TRBD2 matching 12 bases. Trimming at V came to 3 bases and at J to 6 bases, leaving 11 bases not matched to a gene. CDR1 is SGHRS and CDR2 is YFSETQ in the germline V gene. There are 17 residues in the CDR3.

This clonotype came up many times. This rearrangement joins TRBV7-2 to TRBJ1-1; D gene ambiguous. CDR3 length: 14 residues. V was pared by 1 base and J by 1 base, with 7 bases between. The germline V gene has CDR1 SGHTA and CDR2 FQGNSA. CDR3 nucleotide sequence: TGTGCCAGCAGCTTAGGGAGTAGGAACACTGAAGCTTTCTTT. Its translation: CASSLGSRNTEAFF. The entire variable domain, with the rest obtained from reference TRBV7-2 and TRBJ1-1, is as follows: GAGVSQSPSNKVTEKGKDVELRCDPISGHTALYWYRQSLGQGLEFLIYFQGNSAPDKSGLPSDRFSAERTGGSVSTLTIQRTQQEDSAVYLCASSLGSRNTEAFFGQGTRLTVV.

This clonotype was seen ten or more times. J is TRBJ2-1 and V is TRBV20-1; 7 nucleotides align to TRBD1. This CDR3 comprises 13 residues. Losses at the gene ends were 6 bases for V and 1 base for J; bases not matched to a gene: 3. Germline loops: CDR1 DFQATT, CDR2 SNEGSKA (reference sequence). CDR3 in DNA: TGCAGTGCAGACAGGGAATCCTACAATGAGCAGTTCTTC. Translating it yields CSADRESYNEQFF.

This clonotype came up many times. V usage is TRBV4-2 and J usage is TRBJ1-1, with D hard to call. CDR3 length: 13 amino acids. The germline V and J ends were trimmed by 0 bases and 4 bases, with 6 bases remaining between them. Looked up from germline, CDR1 is LGHNA and CDR2 is YNFKEQ. The CDR3 nucleotides are TGTGCCAGCAGCCAAGATGGACTCACTGAAGCTTTCTTT. Translated, it gives CASSQDGLTEAFF.

This clonotype appeared many times. The V and J genes are TRBV12-3 or TRBV12-4 and TRBJ2-3, with D possibly TRBD2 on 6 matching bases. CDR3 length equals 14 residues. V lost 7 bases to trimming and J lost 1 base, with 12 bases between them. The CDR3 region is CASMNSGRTDTQYF. The CDR3 DNA is TGTGCCAGCATGAATAGCGGACGCACAGATACGCAGTATTTT.